This note documents a single TCR beta chain sequence. This specimen belongs to a study of T cells of healthy individuals. TCRdb re-derived calls from the 5' RACE reads in MiXCR, one entry per CDR3 protein. This table holds some 82,000 distinct CDR3 sequences, more than 4.5% found once. This CDR3 region has 14 residues. Deletions cut 0 bases from V and 4 bases from J, with 9 bases between. CDR1 and CDR2 from the germline V gene are SGHRS and YFSETQ. The source of this sequence is a female donor in good health. The V gene is TRBV5-1, the J gene TRBJ2-3, with D perhaps TRBD2 (5 bases). As DNA, the CDR3 is TGCGCCAGCAGCTTGGTCCCGGGATCAGATACGCAGTATTTT. Its translation is CASSLVPGSDTQYF.